The 30 T cell receptor beta chains reported below all come from one sample, sequenced in a study of CD8+ T cells in alopecia areata (dated by TCRdb to the late 2010s). The library was made by the immunoSEQ multiplex PCR assay. To provide template for TCR sequencing, every sample had RNA extracted and reverse transcribed into cDNA. The table comes from immuneACCESS by way of TCRdb, which keeps in-frame sequences with V and J called. Part of the clones is missing from these tables; in studies checked, under half for an unresolved V gene and the rest for unknown reasons. Here the sample has 110,000 or so clones; about 60% occur a single time. Around 2.8% of the sample is held by the ten biggest clonotypes. Material: CD4+ T cells sorted from blood. The receptors were sampled from a human donor in good health.

This clone was detected only once. The chain carries TRBV30 and TRBJ1-5; D possibly corresponds to TRBD1 (5 bases). Trimming took 4 bases from V and 0 from J, leaving 7 bases between them. Germline CDR1 GTSNPN, CDR2 SVGIG (reference sequence). This CDR3 is 13 amino acids long. The CDR3 is CAWNGGSNQPQHF. CDR3 nucleotide sequence: TGTGCCTGGAATGGGGGTAGCAATCAGCCCCAGCATTTT.

The chain carries TRBV27 and TRBJ1-1; TRBD1 matches 8 bases. There are 17 residues in the CDR3. V dropped 0 bases and J dropped 6; count of bases not matched to a gene: 12. Germline assignment: CDR1 MNHEY and CDR2 SMNVEV (reference sequence). The CDR3 bases are TGTGCCAGCAGTTTATCGCAGGGGGCGGGTTCCTTGGCTGAAGCTTTCTTT. Translating it yields CASSLSQGAGSLAEAFF.

The J gene is TRBJ2-3, the V gene TRBV7-9, with D uncertain. In germline, CDR1 is SEHNR, CDR2 FQNEAQ (reference sequence). The V end lost 6 bases, the J end lost 7 bases, and 14 bases lay between the germline ends. There are 13 residues in the CDR3. The CDR3: CASSKGTANTQYF. For the CDR3, the DNA is TGTGCCAGCAGTAAAGGTACTGCAAATACGCAGTATTTT. Full variable domain (remainder filled in from reference TRBV7-9 and TRBJ2-3): DTGVSQNPRHKITKRGQNVTFRCDPISEHNRLYWYRQTLGQGPEFLTYFQNEAQLEKSRLLSDRFSAERPKGSFSTLEIQRTEQGDSAMYLCASSKGTANTQYFGPGTRLTVL.

This rearrangement joins TRBV29-1 to TRBJ2-3; tentatively, D is TRBD1 (5 bases). CDR3 length: 13 amino acids. Germline V gene data show CDR1 as SQVTM and CDR2 as ANQGSEA. V dropped 2 bases and J dropped 5 bases, with 11 bases sitting between them. The CDR3 is CSVESQQGDTQYF. In nucleotides, the CDR3 is TGCAGCGTTGAATCGCAGCAGGGAGATACGCAGTATTTT.

There are a few counts of this clone. This chain connects TRBV9 to TRBJ2-7; TRBD2 matches at 10 bases. The length of the CDR3 is 14 residues. Germline V gives CDR1 SGDLS, CDR2 YYNGEE. V trimming: 4 bases; J trimming: 5 bases; junction bases outside the gene matches: 6. The CDR3 nucleotides are TGTGCCAGCAGCCCTGGGACTAGCGCTAACGAGCAGTACTTC. Translating gives CASSPGTSANEQYF. The whole variable domain, filled in from reference TRBV9 and TRBJ2-7, reads DSGVTQTPKHLITATGQRVTLRCSPRSGDLSVYWYQQSLDQGLQFLIQYYNGEERAKGNILERFSAQQFPDLHSELNLSSLELGDSALYFCASSPGTSANEQYFGPGTRLTVT.

This chain links TRBV2 with TRBJ2-7, with 9 bases identical to TRBD1. The ends lost 7 bases at V and 4 bases at J; junction bases unmatched: 8. The germline V gene has CDR1 SNHLY and CDR2 FYNNEI. The CDR3 has 14 amino acids. The CDR3 coding sequence is TGTGCCAGCACTGGGGCCGGGACAGGGTACGAGCAGTACTTC. This translates into CASTGAGTGYEQYF.

The chain is built from TRBV5-6 and TRBJ1-5; 9 bases agree with TRBD1. Trimming cost V 4 bases and J 4 bases; bases outside gene matches: 3. The CDR3 totals 14 residues. Germline V lookup: CDR1 SGHDT, CDR2 YYEEEE. CDR3 in amino acids: CASSPDRGNQPQHF. The CDR3 nucleotides are TGTGCCAGCAGCCCGGACAGGGGAAATCAGCCCCAGCATTTT.

This rearrangement joins TRBV29-1 to TRBJ1-4; 8 bases map to TRBD1. The CDR3 extends over 14 amino acids. The junction had 8 bases not matched to a gene; V was cut back by 6 bases and J by 5 bases. In germline, CDR1 is SQVTM, CDR2 ANQGSEA. CDR3 in amino acids: CSVRRGQGNEKLFF. The DNA of the CDR3 is TGCAGCGTCCGACGAGGACAGGGAAATGAAAAACTGTTTTTT.

This clone has a handful of counts. CDR3 nucleotides: TGCAGTGCCGCAGGGGACCAGCCCCAGCATTTT. It codes for CSAAGDQPQHF. The chain uses TRBV20-1 and TRBJ1-5, with a weak D call TRBD1 (6 bases). CDR1 and CDR2 from the germline V gene are DFQATT and SNEGSKA (reference sequence). The CDR3 runs 11 residues. V dropped 6 bases and J dropped 7 bases, with 10 bases sitting between them.

The CDR3 DNA reads as TGTGCCAGCAGTTACGTACTAGCGGGGAGCAAGACCCAGTACTTC. Its translation is CASSYVLAGSKTQYF. The J gene is TRBJ2-5, the V gene TRBV6-5, with 10 bases identical to TRBD2. The V gene's germline CDR1 is MNHEY and CDR2 SVGAGI. The CDR3 runs to 15 residues. J was trimmed by 6 bases and V by 2 bases; bases with no gene match: 6.

The genes are TRBV10-3 and TRBJ1-1; 8 bases align to TRBD1. Germline V gene lookup returns CDR1 ENHRY and CDR2 SYGVKD. This CDR3 spans 15 amino acids. V gave up 5 bases and J gave up 1 base; unmatched junction bases: 6. The DNA of the CDR3 is TGTGCCATCAGTATAAAAGGACAGGGGAACACTGAAGCTTTCTTT. It yields the protein CAISIKGQGNTEAFF.

V gene TRBV5-4 combines with J gene TRBJ2-2, with D possibly being TRBD1 or TRBD2 (5 bases each). V lost 6 bases and J lost 5, with 17 bases in between. Germline V gene sequence: CDR1 SGHNT, CDR2 YYREEE (reference sequence). The CDR3 covers 15 residues. The chain's CDR3 is CASTLKDGATGELFF. The CDR3 coding sequence is TGTGCCAGCACCCTGAAAGACGGGGCGACCGGGGAGCTGTTTTTT.

Regarding this clone: The junction and the germline gene differ at one end; a read error may be behind it. V and J are TRBV27 and TRBJ2-3, with no clear D. CDR1 and CDR2 (germline): MNHEY, SMNVEV (reference sequence). The CDR3 runs to 14 residues. CDR3 sequence reads: CASSLWALQDTQYF. Written as DNA, the CDR3 is TGCGCCAGCAGTTTATGGGCCCTCCAGGATACGCAGTATTTT.

This clone was seen more than once but under ten times. The rearrangement joins TRBV6-1 to TRBJ2-7; possibly TRBD1 for D (5 bases). The V end lost 3 bases, the J end lost 4 bases, and 10 bases lay between the germline ends. CDR1 and CDR2 from the germline V gene are MNHNS and SASEGT. This CDR3 is 13 amino acids long. CDR3 nucleotides: TGTGCCAGCAGTGACAGTCACAGGTACGAGCAGTACTTC. It yields the protein CASSDSHRYEQYF.

The V and J genes are TRBV18 and TRBJ1-4; D ambiguous. Germline CDR1 is KGHSH and CDR2 is LQKENI. Trimming removed 6 bases from V and 7 bases from J, with 12 bases in between. The length of the CDR3 is 13 residues. The CDR3 DNA reads TGTGCCAGCTCCTCCGAAGGTCGTGAAAAACTGTTTTTT. Protein: CASSSEGREKLFF.

The V gene is TRBV30, the J gene TRBJ1-1; the match to TRBD1 covers 7 bases. V trimming: 3 bases; J trimming: 4 bases; junction bases outside the gene matches: 8. The CDR3 is 14 amino acids. Germline V lookup: CDR1 GTSNPN, CDR2 SVGIG (reference sequence). The CDR3 spells CAWRMTGSGTEAFF. CDR3 sequence (DNA): TGTGCCTGGAGGATGACAGGGTCGGGCACTGAAGCTTTCTTT.

The chain links TRBV6-5 to TRBJ2-5; D is ambiguous. V lost 10 bases to trimming and J lost 5 bases, with 17 bases between them. The CDR3 runs to 13 residues. The germline V gene has CDR1 MNHEY and CDR2 SVGAGI. DNA of the CDR3: TGTGCCACCCTATCCCCGGGTAGGGAGACCCAGTACTTC. It encodes CATLSPGRETQYF.

A single count supports this clone. The gene calls are TRBV30 and TRBJ2-3; D remains ambiguous. V dropped 2 bases and J dropped 0 bases, with 6 bases sitting between them. The CDR3 extends over 13 amino acids. Germline-derived CDR1 and CDR2 are GTSNPN and SVGIG (reference sequence). The CDR3, as DNA: TGTGCCTGGAGTTCACATAGCACAGATACGCAGTATTTT. It codes for CAWSSHSTDTQYF.

The chain couples TRBV6-5 to TRBJ1-2; TRBD1 is a possible D gene (5 bases). CDR1 is MNHEY, CDR2 SVGAGI, per germline. The CDR3 has 15 amino acids. V was clipped by 5 bases and J by 1 base, with 14 bases between them. The CDR3 loop reads CASSLRTRVNYGYTF. In DNA, the CDR3 is TGTGCCAGCAGTCTCCGGACAAGGGTTAACTATGGCTACACCTTC.

V is TRBV5-1 and J is TRBJ1-2; D ambiguous. CDR1 is SGHRS and CDR2 is YFSETQ in the germline V gene. V lost 0 bases to trimming and J lost 5 bases, with 8 bases between them. The CDR3 extends over 13 amino acids. As DNA, the CDR3 is TGCGCCAGCAGCTTGGCGCCAGTATATGGCTACACCTTC. It codes for CASSLAPVYGYTF.

Worth noting for this clone: A junction end diverges from the germline sequence, so it may reflect a read error. The chain uses TRBV5-1 and TRBJ2-5; D not resolved. The CDR3 is 14 residues long. The germline CDR1 and CDR2 sequences are SGHRS and YFSETQ. CDR3 DNA: TGCGCCAGCAGCTTAAGGCAGGCCCAAGGGACCCAGTACTTC. Translated: CASSLRQAQGTQYF.

V gene TRBV6-5 combines with J gene TRBJ2-7, with D possibly being TRBD1 (6 bases). CDR1 is MNHEY, CDR2 SVGAGI, per germline. The V and J ends lost 7 bases and 3 bases respectively, with 16 bases between them. This CDR3 has 14 amino acids. DNA of the CDR3: TGTGCCAGCAAGAAAAGGGGGACCCACTACGAGCAGTACTTC. The encoded protein is CASKKRGTHYEQYF.

The chain carries TRBV18 and TRBJ2-7; tentative D call: TRBD2 (5 bases). The CDR3 spans 13 residues. Germline lookup yields CDR1 KGHSH and CDR2 LQKENI. The V gene lost 5 bases and the J gene lost 6 bases, with 14 bases spanning the gap. In DNA, the CDR3 is TGTGCCAGCTCAGCGAGGGAAGGCGGCGAGCAGTACTTC. Amino acids: CASSAREGGEQYF.

The V gene is TRBV19, the J gene TRBJ2-5; perhaps TRBD1 as D (6 bases). Germline-derived CDR1 and CDR2 are LNHDA and SQIVND (reference sequence). Trimming left V 5 bases short and J 2 bases short, with 12 bases between. There are 14 residues in the CDR3. The CDR3: CASSSDRRQETQYF. CDR3 bases: TGTGCCAGTAGTTCCGACAGGCGACAAGAGACCCAGTACTTC.

The V call is TRBV29-1, the J call TRBJ2-6; D perhaps matches TRBD2 (6 bases). This CDR3 contains 15 residues. Germline-derived CDR1 and CDR2 are SQVTM and ANQGSEA. Trimming pared 1 base from V and 3 bases from J, leaving 10 bases between. The CDR3 here is CSVEVGGFGANVLTF. The CDR3 nucleotides read TGCAGCGTTGAAGTCGGAGGGTTTGGGGCCAACGTCCTGACTTTC.

This clone was observed a handful of times. The chain carries TRBV29-1 and TRBJ2-5; D is perhaps TRBD2 (6 bases). Germline V gene sequence: CDR1 SQVTM, CDR2 ANQGSEA. The CDR3 has 11 residues. Trimming cost V 6 bases and J 7 bases, with 12 bases left between them. CDR3 sequence (DNA): TGCAGCGTGGGACTCCTGGGGACCCAGTACTTC. Translating gives CSVGLLGTQYF.

On this clone: Different DNA sequences within this sample yield the same CDR3. The genes are TRBV29-1 and TRBJ2-2, with D hard to call. The V and J ends lost 1 base and 0 bases respectively, with 6 bases between them. This CDR3 comprises 14 residues. Germline V CDR1 and CDR2: SQVTM, ANQGSEA. CDR3 sequence (DNA): TGCAGCGTTGAAGGAACGACGAACACCGGGGAGCTGTTTTTT. Translated, it gives CSVEGTTNTGELFF.

This clone was observed a handful of times. This chain connects TRBV7-2 to TRBJ2-2; D not certain. From germline, CDR1 is SGHTA and CDR2 FQGNSA. This CDR3 has 13 residues. V was shortened by 5 bases and J by 0 bases, with 4 bases between the two germline ends. The CDR3 DNA follows: TGTGCCAGCAGCCTCTCGAACACCGGGGAGCTGTTTTTT. Residues: CASSLSNTGELFF.

The V gene is TRBV4-1, the J gene TRBJ2-5; D might be TRBD1 (6 bases). CDR1 is MGHRA and CDR2 is YSYEKL in the germline V gene. This CDR3 spans 16 amino acids. With 4 bases removed from V and 5 bases from J, the gap between germline ends came to 20 bases. The CDR3 DNA reads TGCGCCAGCAGCCTATTGGGGGACACCATACAGGAGACCCAGTACTTC. It translates to CASSLLGDTIQETQYF.

The chain couples TRBV10-3 to TRBJ1-1; D unresolved. Germline assignment: CDR1 ENHRY and CDR2 SYGVKD. Trimming removed 0 bases at V and 5 bases at J, with 7 bases between. The CDR3 contains 13 residues. This chain's CDR3 is CAISESGRTEAFF. In DNA, the CDR3 is TGTGCCATCAGTGAGTCTGGAAGGACTGAAGCTTTCTTT.